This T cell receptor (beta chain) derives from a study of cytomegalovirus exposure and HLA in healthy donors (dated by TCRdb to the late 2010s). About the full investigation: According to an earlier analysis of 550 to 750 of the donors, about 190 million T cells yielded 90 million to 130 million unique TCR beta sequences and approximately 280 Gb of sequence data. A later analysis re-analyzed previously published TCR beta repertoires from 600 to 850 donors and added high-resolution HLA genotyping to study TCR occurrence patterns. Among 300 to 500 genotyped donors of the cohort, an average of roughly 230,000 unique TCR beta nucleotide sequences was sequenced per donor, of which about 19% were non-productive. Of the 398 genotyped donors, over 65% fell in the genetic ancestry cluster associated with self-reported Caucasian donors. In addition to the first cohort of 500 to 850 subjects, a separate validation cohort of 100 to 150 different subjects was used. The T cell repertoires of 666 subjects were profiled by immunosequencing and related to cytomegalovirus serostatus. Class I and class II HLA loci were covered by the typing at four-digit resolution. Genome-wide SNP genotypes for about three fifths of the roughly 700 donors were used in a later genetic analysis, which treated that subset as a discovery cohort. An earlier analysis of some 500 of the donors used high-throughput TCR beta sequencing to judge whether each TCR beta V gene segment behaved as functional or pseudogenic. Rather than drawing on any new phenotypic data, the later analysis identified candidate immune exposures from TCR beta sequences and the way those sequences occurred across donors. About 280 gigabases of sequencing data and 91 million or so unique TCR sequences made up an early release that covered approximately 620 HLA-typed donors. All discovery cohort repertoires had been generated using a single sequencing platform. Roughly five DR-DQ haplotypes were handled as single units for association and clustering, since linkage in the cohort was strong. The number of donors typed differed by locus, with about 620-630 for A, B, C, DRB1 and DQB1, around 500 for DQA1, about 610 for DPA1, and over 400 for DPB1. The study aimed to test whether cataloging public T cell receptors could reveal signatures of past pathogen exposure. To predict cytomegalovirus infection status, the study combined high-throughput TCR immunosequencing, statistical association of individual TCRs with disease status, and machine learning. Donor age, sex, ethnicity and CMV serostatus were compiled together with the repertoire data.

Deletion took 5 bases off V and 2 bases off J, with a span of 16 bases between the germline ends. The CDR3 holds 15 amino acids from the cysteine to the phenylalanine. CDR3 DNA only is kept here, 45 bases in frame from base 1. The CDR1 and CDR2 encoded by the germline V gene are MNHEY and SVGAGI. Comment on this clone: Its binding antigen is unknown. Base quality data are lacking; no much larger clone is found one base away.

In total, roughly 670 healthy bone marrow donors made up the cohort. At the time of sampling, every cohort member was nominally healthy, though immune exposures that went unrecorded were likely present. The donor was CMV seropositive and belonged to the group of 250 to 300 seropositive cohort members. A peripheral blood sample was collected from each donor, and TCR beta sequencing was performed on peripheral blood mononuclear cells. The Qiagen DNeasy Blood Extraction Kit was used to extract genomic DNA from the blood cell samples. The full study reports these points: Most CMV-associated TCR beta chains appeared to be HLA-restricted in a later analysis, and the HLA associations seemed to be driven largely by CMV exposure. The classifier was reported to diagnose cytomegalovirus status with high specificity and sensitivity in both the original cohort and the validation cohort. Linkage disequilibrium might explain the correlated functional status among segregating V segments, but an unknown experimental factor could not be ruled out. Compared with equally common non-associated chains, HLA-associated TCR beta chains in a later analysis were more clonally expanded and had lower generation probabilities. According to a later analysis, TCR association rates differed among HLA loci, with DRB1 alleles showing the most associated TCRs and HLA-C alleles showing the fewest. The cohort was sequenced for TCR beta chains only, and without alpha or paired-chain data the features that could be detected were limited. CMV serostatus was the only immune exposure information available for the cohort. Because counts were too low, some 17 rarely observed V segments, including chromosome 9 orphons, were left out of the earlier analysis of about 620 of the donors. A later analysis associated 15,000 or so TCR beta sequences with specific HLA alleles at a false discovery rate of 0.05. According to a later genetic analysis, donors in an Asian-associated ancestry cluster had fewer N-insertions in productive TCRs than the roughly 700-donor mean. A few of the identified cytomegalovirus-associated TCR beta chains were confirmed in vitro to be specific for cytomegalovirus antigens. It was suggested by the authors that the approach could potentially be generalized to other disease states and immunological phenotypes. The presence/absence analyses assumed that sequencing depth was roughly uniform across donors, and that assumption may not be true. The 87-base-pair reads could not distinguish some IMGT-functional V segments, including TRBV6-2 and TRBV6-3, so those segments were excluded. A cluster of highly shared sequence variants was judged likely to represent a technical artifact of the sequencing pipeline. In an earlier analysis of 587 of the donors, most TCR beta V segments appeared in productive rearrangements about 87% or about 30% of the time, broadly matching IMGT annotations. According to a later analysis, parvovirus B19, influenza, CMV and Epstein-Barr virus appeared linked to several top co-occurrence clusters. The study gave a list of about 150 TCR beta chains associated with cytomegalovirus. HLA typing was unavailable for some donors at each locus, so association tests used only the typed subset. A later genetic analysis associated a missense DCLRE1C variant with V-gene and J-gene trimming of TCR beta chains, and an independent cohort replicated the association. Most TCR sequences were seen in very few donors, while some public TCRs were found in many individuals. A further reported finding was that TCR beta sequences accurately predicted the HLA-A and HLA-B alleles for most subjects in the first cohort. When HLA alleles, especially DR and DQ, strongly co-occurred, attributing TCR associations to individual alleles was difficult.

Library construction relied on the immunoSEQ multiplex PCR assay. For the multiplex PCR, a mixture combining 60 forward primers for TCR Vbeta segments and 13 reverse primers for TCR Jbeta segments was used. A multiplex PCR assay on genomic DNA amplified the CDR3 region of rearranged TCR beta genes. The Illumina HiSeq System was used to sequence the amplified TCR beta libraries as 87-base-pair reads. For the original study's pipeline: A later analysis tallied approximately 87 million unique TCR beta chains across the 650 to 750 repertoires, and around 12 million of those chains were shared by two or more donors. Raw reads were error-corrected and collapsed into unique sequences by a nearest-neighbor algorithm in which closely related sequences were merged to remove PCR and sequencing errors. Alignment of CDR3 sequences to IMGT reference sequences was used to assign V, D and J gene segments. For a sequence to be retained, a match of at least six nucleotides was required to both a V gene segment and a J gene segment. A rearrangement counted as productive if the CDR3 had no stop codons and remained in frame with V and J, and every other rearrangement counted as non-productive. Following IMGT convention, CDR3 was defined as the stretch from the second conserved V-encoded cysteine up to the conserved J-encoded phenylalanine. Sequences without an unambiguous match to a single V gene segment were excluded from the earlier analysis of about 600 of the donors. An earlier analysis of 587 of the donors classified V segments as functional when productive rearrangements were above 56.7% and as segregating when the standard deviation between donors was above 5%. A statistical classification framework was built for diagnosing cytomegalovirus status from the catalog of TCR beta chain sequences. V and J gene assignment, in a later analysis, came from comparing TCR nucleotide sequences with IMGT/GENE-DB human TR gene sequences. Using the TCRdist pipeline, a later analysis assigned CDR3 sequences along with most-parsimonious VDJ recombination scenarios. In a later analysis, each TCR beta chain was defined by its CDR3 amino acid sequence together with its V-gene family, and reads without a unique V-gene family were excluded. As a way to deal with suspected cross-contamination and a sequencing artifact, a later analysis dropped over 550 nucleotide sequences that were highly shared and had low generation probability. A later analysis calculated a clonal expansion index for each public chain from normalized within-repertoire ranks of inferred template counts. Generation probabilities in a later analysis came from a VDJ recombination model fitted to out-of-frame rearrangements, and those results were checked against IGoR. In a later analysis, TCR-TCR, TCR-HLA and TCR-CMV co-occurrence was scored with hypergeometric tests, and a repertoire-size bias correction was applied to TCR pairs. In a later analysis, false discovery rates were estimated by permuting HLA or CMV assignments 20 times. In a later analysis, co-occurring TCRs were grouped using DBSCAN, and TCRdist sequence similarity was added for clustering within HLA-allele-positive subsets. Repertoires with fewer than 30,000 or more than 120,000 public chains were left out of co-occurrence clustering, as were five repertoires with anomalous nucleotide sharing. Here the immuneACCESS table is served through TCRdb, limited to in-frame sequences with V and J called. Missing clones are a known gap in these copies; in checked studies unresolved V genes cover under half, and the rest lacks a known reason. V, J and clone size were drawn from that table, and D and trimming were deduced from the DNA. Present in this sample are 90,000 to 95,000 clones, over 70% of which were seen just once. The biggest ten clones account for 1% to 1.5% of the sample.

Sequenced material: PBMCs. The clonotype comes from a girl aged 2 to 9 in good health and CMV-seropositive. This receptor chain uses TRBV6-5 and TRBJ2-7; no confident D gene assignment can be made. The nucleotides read TGTGCCAGCAGTCGATCGACATCCAACCCCTACGAGCAGTACTTC. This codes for CASSRSTSNPYEQYF.